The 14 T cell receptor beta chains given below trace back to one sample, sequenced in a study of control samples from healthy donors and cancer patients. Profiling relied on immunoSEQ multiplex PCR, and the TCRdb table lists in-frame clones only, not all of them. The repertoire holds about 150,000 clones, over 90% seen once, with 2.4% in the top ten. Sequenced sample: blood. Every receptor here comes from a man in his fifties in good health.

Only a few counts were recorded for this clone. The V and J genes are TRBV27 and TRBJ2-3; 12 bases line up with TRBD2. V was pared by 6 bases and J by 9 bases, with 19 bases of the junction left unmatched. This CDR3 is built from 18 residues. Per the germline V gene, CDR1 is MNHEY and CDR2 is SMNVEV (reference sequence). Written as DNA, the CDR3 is TGTGCCAGCAGACCCCAGGGGGTCGGGACTAGCGGGTGGAAGACGCAGTATTTT. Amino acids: CASRPQGVGTSGWKTQYF.

DNA for the CDR3: TGTGCCAGCAGTCTAGGGGCCTCTAACGAGCAGTACTTC. It specifies CASSLGASNEQYF. The chain is built from TRBV28 and TRBJ2-7; D might be TRBD1 (5 bases). Germline values: CDR1 MDHEN, CDR2 SYDVKM. The CDR3 sequence is 13 residues long. Trimming left V 5 bases short and J 5 bases short, with 13 bases between.

CDR3 nucleotides: TGTGCCTGGGTCGGGGGGCGGCCCACAGATACGCAGTATTTT. Amino acids: CAWVGGRPTDTQYF. The rearrangement uses TRBV30 and TRBJ2-3, with D tentatively TRBD2 (7 bases). Germline CDR1 and CDR2: GTSNPN and SVGIG (reference sequence). This CDR3 comprises 14 residues. Deletions cut 5 bases from V and 2 bases from J, with 14 bases between. Full variable domain (outside the CDR3, taken from reference TRBV30 and TRBJ2-3): SQTIHQWPATLVQPVGSPLSLECTVEGTSNPNLYWYRQAAGRGLQLLFYSVGIGQISSEVPQNLSASRPQDRQFILSSKKLLLSDSGFYLCAWVGGRPTDTQYFGPGTRLTVL.

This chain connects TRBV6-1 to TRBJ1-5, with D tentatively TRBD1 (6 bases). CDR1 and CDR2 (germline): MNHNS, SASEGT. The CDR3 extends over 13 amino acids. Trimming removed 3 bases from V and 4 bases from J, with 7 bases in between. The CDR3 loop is CASSDQGNQPQHF. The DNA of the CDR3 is TGTGCCAGCAGTGACCAGGGGAATCAGCCCCAGCATTTT.

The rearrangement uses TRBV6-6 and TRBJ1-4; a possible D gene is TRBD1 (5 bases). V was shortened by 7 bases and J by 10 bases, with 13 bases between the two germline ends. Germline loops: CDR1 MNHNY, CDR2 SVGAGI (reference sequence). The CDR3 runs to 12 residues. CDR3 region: CASNALQGKLFF. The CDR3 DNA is TGTGCCAGCAACGCTCTTCAGGGAAAACTGTTTTTT.

The chain's CDR3 is CSARDPPEQFF. CDR3 DNA: TGCAGTGCTAGAGATCCTCCTGAGCAGTTCTTC. This chain uses TRBV20-1 with TRBJ2-1; D is ambiguous. This CDR3 is 11 amino acids long. Germline CDR1 and CDR2: DFQATT and SNEGSKA (reference sequence). V was clipped by 0 bases and J by 9 bases, with 6 bases between them.

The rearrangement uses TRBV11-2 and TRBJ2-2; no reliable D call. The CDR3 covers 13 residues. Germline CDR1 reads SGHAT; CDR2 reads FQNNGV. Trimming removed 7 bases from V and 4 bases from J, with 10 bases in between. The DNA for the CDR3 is TGTGCCAGCATTACACTCCTCACCGGGGAGCTGTTTTTT. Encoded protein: CASITLLTGELFF.

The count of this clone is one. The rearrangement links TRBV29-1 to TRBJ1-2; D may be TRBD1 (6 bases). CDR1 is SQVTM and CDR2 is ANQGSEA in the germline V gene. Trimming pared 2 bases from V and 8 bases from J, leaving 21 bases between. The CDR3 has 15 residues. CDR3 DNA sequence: TGCAGCGTTGAATTTGGACAGTCCCTCAAAGGGGGCTACACCTTC. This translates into CSVEFGQSLKGGYTF.

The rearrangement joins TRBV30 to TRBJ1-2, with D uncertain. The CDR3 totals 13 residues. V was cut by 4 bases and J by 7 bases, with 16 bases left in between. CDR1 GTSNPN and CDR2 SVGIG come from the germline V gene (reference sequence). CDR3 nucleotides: TGTGCCTGGAATGCTGGAGACGGAGGTGGCTACACCTTC. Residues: CAWNAGDGGGYTF.

The CDR3 protein is CASSLWVGTEAFF. In nucleotides, the CDR3 is TGTGCCAGCAGCTTGTGGGTTGGCACTGAAGCTTTCTTT. This chain joins TRBV5-5 and TRBJ1-1; D uncertain. This CDR3 is 13 amino acids long. Germline CDR1 is SGHKS and CDR2 is YYEKEE (reference sequence). V dropped 1 base and J dropped 4 bases, with 8 bases sitting between them.

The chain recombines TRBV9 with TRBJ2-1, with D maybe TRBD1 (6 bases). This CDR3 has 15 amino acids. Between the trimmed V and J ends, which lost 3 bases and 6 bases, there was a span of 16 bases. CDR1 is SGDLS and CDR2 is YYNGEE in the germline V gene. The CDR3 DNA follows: TGTGCCAGCAGCGCCCAGGGTCTGGACAGCAATGAGCAGTTCTTC. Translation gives CASSAQGLDSNEQFF. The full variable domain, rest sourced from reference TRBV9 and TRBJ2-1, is DSGVTQTPKHLITATGQRVTLRCSPRSGDLSVYWYQQSLDQGLQFLIQYYNGEERAKGNILERFSAQQFPDLHSELNLSSLELGDSALYFCASSAQGLDSNEQFFGPGTRLTVL.

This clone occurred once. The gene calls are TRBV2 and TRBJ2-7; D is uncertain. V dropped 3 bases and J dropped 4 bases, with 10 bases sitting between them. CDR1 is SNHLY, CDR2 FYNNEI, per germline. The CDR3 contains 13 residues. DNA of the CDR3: TGTGCCAGCAGTGAGTCCCTCGGGTACGAGCAGTACTTC. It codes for CASSESLGYEQYF.

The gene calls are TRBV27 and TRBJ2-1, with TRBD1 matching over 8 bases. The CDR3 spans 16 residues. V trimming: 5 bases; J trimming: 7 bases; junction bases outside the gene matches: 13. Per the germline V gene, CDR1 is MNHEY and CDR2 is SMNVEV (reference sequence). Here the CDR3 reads CASSTVNRGNGNEQFF. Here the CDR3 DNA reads TGTGCCAGCAGTACTGTAAACAGGGGGAATGGAAATGAGCAGTTCTTC.

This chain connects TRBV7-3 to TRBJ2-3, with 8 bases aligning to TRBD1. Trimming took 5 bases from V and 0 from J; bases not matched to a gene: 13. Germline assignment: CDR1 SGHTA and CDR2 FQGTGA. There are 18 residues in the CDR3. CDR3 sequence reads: CASSPRGLDWSSTDTQYF. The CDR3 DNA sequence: TGTGCCAGCAGCCCCAGGGGGCTCGACTGGTCTAGCACAGATACGCAGTATTTT.